The 6 T cell receptor beta chains in this list originate from one sample, sequenced in a study of T cell clonality in common variable immunodeficiency. Data came from immunoSEQ multiplex PCR; TCRdb stores just in-frame clones and leaves some out. Singletons are absent from the sample, which has about 55,000 clones. The sample taken for sequencing was peripheral blood mononuclear cells. The receptors were sampled from a person aged 18-70 years in good health.

This clone was seen many times. The CDR3 goes on 3 residues after the read ends, and that part is filled in from the germline J gene. V usage is TRBV19 and J usage is TRBJ2-3, with 10 nucleotides matching TRBD2. There are 16 residues in the CDR3. With 1 base clipped from V and 5 bases from J, the junction kept 6 bases outside the gene matches. Germline V gene sequence: CDR1 LNHDA, CDR2 SQIVND (reference sequence). Here the CDR3 reads CASSIASGGTGDTQYF. CDR3 DNA, as far as it was read: TGTGCCAGTAGTATAGCTAGCGGGGGAACGGGAGATACG.

This clone was picked up many times. The read stops 3 residues short of the end of the CDR3; the missing end is completed from the germline J gene. The chain carries TRBV11-2 and TRBJ1-4, with TRBD1 matching over 7 bases. With 1 base clipped from V and 8 bases from J, the junction kept 4 bases outside the gene matches. Germline values: CDR1 SGHAT, CDR2 FQNNGV. The CDR3 has 14 amino acids. The sequenced CDR3 bases are TGTGCCAGCAGCTTAGGAACAGGGGAGGAAAAA. Amino acid sequence: CASSLGTGEEK. The whole CDR3 protein is CASSLGTGEEKLFF.

This clone showed up many times. The CDR3 end is not reached by the read, which stops 3 residues before it; the germline J gene fills it in. This sequence joins TRBV7-9 and TRBJ1-5, with D perhaps matching TRBD1 (6 bases). This CDR3 has 13 amino acids. V was pared by 4 bases and J by 5 bases, with 9 bases between. Germline lookup yields CDR1 SEHNR and CDR2 FQNEAQ (reference sequence). The CDR3 is CASSSGAYQPQHF. The sequenced CDR3 bases are TGTGCCAGCAGCTCAGGGGCGTATCAGCCC.

This clone was detected many times. The read halts 3 residues ahead of the CDR3 end, with the missing end drawn from the germline J gene. The J gene is TRBJ1-1, the V gene TRBV2; D is undetermined. CDR1 is SNHLY, CDR2 FYNNEI, per germline. The CDR3 loop spans 10 amino acids. The CDR3 loop is CASMSGVAFF. The DNA read from the CDR3 is TGTGCCAGCATGTCCGGGGTA.

This clone was detected many times. Sequencing ends 3 residues short of the CDR3 end; the germline J gene provides the rest. The chain couples TRBV3-1 (or the pseudogene TRBV3-2) to TRBJ1-5; D is perhaps TRBD1 (6 bases). V dropped 3 bases and J dropped 0 bases, with 18 bases sitting between them. This CDR3 contains 18 residues. The V gene's germline CDR1 is LGHDT and CDR2 YNNKEL (reference sequence). The CDR3: CASSHPKRDINSNQPQHF. The part of the CDR3 DNA that was read is TGTGCCAGCAGCCACCCTAAGAGGGACATTAATAGCAATCAGCCC.

This clone has ten or more counts. Read data end 3 residues before the CDR3 end; the end is taken from the germline J gene. V and J are TRBV30 and TRBJ2-2; 7 bases agree with TRBD1. Germline lookup yields CDR1 GTSNPN and CDR2 SVGIG (reference sequence). The CDR3 is made up of 15 amino acids. CDR3 in amino acids: CAWRRTGQRREELFF. The sequenced part of the CDR3 DNA is TGTGCCTGGAGACGTACGGGACAGAGGCGTGAAGAG.